What follows is one TCR beta chain and its context. This specimen comes from a study of blood T cells in healthy people across ages. Sample-barcoded 5' priming and a J-beta primer mix drove a second PCR of roughly 6 to 12 cycles. One entry per CDR3 protein, called by TCRdb with MiXCR from the 5' RACE reads. The sample holds over 600,000 distinct CDR3 sequences, more than 35% seen once. This CDR3 is 15 amino acids long. Germline CDR1 and CDR2: SEHNR and FQNEAQ (reference sequence). Trimming cost V 1 base and J 4 bases, with 13 bases left between them. This chain links TRBV7-9 with TRBJ1-2, with D perhaps matching TRBD1 (5 bases). The TCR sequence derives from an elderly man in good health. Sequences were obtained from blood. CDR3 protein: CASSLEPGEAYGYTF. The CDR3 DNA reads TGTGCCAGCAGCTTAGAGCCGGGGGAGGCCTATGGCTACACCTTC. The variable domain in full, with the rest retrieved from reference TRBV7-9 and TRBJ1-2, is DTGVSQNPRHKITKRGQNVTFRCDPISEHNRLYWYRQTLGQGPEFLTYFQNEAQLEKSRLLSDRFSAERPKGSFSTLEIQRTEQGDSAMYLCASSLEPGEAYGYTFGSGTRLTVV.